The table lists the clone carrying this T cell receptor (beta chain) with a few counts. Authors' analysis steps: Cell counts per sample came from amplifying reference gene primers. Profiling relied on immunoSEQ multiplex PCR, and the TCRdb table lists in-frame clones only, not all of them. D and trimming were read from the DNA, whereas the V and J calls and clone size are those reported in that table. The sample carries over 250,000 clones, roughly 87% recorded once. This entry belongs to a study of blood T cell repertoires in COVID-19. As for the study in general: Samples representing acute and convalescent COVID-19 were sourced from the United States, Italy and Spain. PBMCs, B-cell-depleted T cells, or T cells were the source of the cDNA or gDNA that made up the material.

This CDR3 has 12 residues. V was clipped by 6 bases and J by 4 bases, with 10 bases between them. The germline V gene encodes CDR1 SGHKS and CDR2 YYEKEE (reference sequence). This clonotype was obtained from a human donor in a cohort sampled during active COVID-19. The V gene is TRBV5-5, the J gene TRBJ1-2; D might be TRBD1 (6 bases). What was sequenced was peripheral blood. CDR3 amino acids: CASKQGSYGYTF. The DNA for the CDR3 is TGTGCCAGCAAACAGGGCAGCTATGGCTACACCTTC.